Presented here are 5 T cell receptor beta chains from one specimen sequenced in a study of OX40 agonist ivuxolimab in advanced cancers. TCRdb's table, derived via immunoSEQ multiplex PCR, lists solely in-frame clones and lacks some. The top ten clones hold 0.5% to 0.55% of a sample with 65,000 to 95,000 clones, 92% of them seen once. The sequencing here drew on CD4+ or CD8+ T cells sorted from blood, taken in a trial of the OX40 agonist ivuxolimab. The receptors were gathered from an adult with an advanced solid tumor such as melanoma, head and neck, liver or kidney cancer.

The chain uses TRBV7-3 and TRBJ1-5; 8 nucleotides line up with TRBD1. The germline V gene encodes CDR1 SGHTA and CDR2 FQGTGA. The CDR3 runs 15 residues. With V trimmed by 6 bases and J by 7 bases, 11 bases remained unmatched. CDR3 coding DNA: TGTGCCAGCAGTTCAGTTCAGGGGGCACGCCAGCCCCAGCATTTT. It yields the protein CASSSVQGARQPQHF.

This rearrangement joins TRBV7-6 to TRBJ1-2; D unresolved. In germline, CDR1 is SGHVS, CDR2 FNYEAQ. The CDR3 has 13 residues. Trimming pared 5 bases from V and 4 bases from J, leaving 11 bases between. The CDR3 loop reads CASSPGLSYGYTF. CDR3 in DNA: TGTGCCAGCAGCCCTGGGCTCTCCTATGGCTACACCTTC.

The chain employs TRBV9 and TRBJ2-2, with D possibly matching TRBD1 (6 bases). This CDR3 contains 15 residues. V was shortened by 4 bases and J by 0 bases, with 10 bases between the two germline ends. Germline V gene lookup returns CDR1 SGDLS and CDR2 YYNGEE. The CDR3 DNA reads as TGTGCCAGCAGCCTACGACAGGCGAACACCGGGGAGCTGTTTTTT. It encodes CASSLRQANTGELFF.

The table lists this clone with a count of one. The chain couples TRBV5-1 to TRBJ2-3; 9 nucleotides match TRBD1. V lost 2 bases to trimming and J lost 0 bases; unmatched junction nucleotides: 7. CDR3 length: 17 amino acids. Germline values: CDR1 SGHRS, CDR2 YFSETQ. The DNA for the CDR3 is TGCGCCAGCAGCTTCCGGGACAGGGCGATTAGCACAGATACGCAGTATTTT. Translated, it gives CASSFRDRAISTDTQYF. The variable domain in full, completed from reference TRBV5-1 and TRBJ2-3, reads KAGVTQTPRYLIKTRGQQVTLSCSPISGHRSVSWYQQTPGQGLQFLFEYFSETQRNKGNFPGRFSGRQFSNSRSEMNVSTLELGDSALYLCASSFRDRAISTDTQYFGPGTRLTVL.

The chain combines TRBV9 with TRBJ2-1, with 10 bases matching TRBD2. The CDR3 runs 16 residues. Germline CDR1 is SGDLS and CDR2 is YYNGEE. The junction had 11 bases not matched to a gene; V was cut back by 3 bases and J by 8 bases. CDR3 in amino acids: CASSAPSGSPADEQFF. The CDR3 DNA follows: TGTGCCAGCAGCGCCCCTAGCGGGAGTCCCGCGGATGAGCAGTTCTTC.